This T cell receptor beta chain came from a study of technical replicates of blood from several donors. Assay: immunoSEQ multiplex PCR; the TCRdb copy retains only in-frame clones and omits some. The sample has approximately 65,000 clones, approximately 83% seen once; the top ten hold about 4.8%. The receptor comes from a human donor in good health. Some clones in this sample may be carry-over from other donors' samples. The sample comprised PBMCs.

The CDR3: CASLRVQSYEQYF. CDR3 nucleotide sequence: TGTGCCAGCCTCAGGGTACAGAGCTACGAGCAGTACTTC. This chain links TRBV6-1 with TRBJ2-7; TRBD1 is a possible D gene (5 bases). V lost 8 bases, J lost 3 bases, and 14 bases lay in between. The CDR3 loop spans 13 amino acids. Germline V gene lookup returns CDR1 MNHNS and CDR2 SASEGT.